A selection of T cell receptor beta chains follows, all from one sample in a study of human T cells and chemical hapten exposure. One entry per CDR3 protein results from TCRdb running MiXCR on the RACE reads. The sample has about 250,000 distinct CDR3 sequences; around 7.3% are singletons. This specimen consisted of whole blood, obtained in connection with sensitization to the hapten diphenylcyclopropenone (DPC). These receptors all stem from a man aged 18 to 30 with alopecia areata. Some clones in this sample may be carry-over from other donors' samples. CDR3s include the opening cysteine and the closing phenylalanine or tryptophan. D genes are given only for firm matches. Clone size appears in some rows only: once, few, many, or a class for an expanded clone.

D gene,J gene,clone size,V gene,CDR3 protein,CDR3 DNA
-,TRBJ1-2,-,TRBV5-1,CASSLGSIDSRNYGYTF,TGCGCCAGCAGCTTGGGCTCCATCGACAGTCGAAACTATGGCTACACCTTC
-,TRBJ2-5,few,TRBV10-3,CAISKQGTETQYF,TGTGCCATCAGCAAACAGGGTACGGAGACCCAGTACTTC
-,TRBJ2-5,many,TRBV6-6,CASGMETQYF,TGTGCCAGCGGGATGGAGACCCAGTACTTC
-,TRBJ2-3,-,TRBV6-5,CASNPTDSSTDTQYF,TGTGCCAGCAATCCCACTGACTCTAGCACAGATACGCAGTATTTT
-,TRBJ2-3,-,TRBV28,CASSFDSTDTQYF,TGTGCCAGCAGTTTCGACAGCACAGATACGCAGTATTTT
-,TRBJ1-5,many,TRBV29-1,CSVYEGGNQPQHF,TGCAGCGTCTATGAGGGGGGCAATCAGCCCCAGCATTTT
-,TRBJ2-2,-,TRBV6-4,CASSSGSGNTGELFF,TGTGCCAGCAGTTCGGGCTCGGGGAACACCGGGGAGCTGTTTTTT
TRBD1,TRBJ2-3,few,TRBV5-1,CASSLFFPGQGATDTQYF,TGCGCCAGCAGCTTGTTCTTTCCGGGACAGGGGGCGACAGATACGCAGTATTTT
-,TRBJ1-3,-,TRBV7-8,CASSPSRLFANTIYF,TGTGCCAGCAGCCCTAGCCGACTATTTGCCAACACCATATATTTT
-,TRBJ1-5,many,TRBV7-9,CASSWEGNQPQHF,TGTGCCAGCAGCTGGGAGGGCAATCAGCCCCAGCATTTT
-,TRBJ1-1,few,TRBV7-2,CASSLALTAPNSAFF,TGTGCCAGCAGCTTAGCGCTTACTGCCCCAAACTCGGCTTTCTTT
-,TRBJ2-7,-,TRBV6-5,CASTRGPEGEQYF,TGTGCCAGCACCCGGGGACCAGAGGGCGAGCAGTACTTC
TRBD1,TRBJ1-1,-,TRBV7-9,CASSPTGGRAEAFF,TGTGCCAGCAGCCCAACAGGGGGGCGGGCTGAAGCTTTCTTT
-,TRBJ1-5,many,TRBV12-3/TRBV12-4,CASSPDRSNQPQHF,TGTGCCAGCAGTCCCGACAGAAGCAATCAGCCCCAGCATTTT
TRBD1,TRBJ1-2,-,TRBV6-6,CASSYGTGGANGYTF,TGTGCCAGCAGTTACGGGACAGGGGGCGCAAATGGCTACACCTTC
TRBD2,TRBJ2-1,-,TRBV2,CASRPTSAAYNEQFF,TGTGCCAGCAGGCCCACTAGCGCGGCCTACAATGAGCAGTTCTTC
TRBD1,TRBJ2-3,many,TRBV9,CASSFRTGDGTDTQYF,TGTGCCAGCAGCTTCAGGACAGGAGACGGCACAGATACGCAGTATTTT
-,TRBJ1-1,few,TRBV10-3,CAISEPGRNTEAFF,TGTGCCATCAGTGAGCCCGGACGTAACACTGAAGCTTTCTTT
-,TRBJ1-4,-,TRBV4-1,CASSQQPGTPGGEKLFF,TGCGCCAGCAGCCAGCAGCCGGGGACACCGGGAGGTGAAAAACTGTTTTTT
TRBD1,TRBJ2-3,many,TRBV7-9,CASSLADRADTQYF,TGTGCCAGCAGCTTAGCGGACAGGGCAGATACGCAGTATTTT
-,TRBJ1-1,-,TRBV2,CASSERTGRPEAFF,TGTGCCAGCAGTGAAAGAACGGGCAGACCTGAAGCTTTCTTT
TRBD1,TRBJ2-3,few,TRBV28,CASRNRGPTDTQYF,TGTGCCAGCAGAAACAGGGGGCCCACAGATACGCAGTATTTT
TRBD1,TRBJ2-1,-,TRBV25-1,CASSEWGQGQFF,TGTGCCAGCAGTGAATGGGGACAGGGACAGTTCTTC
-,TRBJ2-3,many,TRBV29-1,CSVEGGAGKRTQYF,TGCAGCGTTGAGGGGGGTGCGGGGAAGAGGACGCAGTATTTT
TRBD2,TRBJ2-5,many,TRBV11-2,CASRRAGSEETQYF,TGTGCCAGCAGGCGAGCGGGGTCCGAAGAGACCCAGTACTTC
-,TRBJ1-1,-,TRBV7-9,CASSLYRENTEAFF,TGTGCCAGCAGCCTTTACAGGGAGAACACTGAAGCTTTCTTT
-,TRBJ1-1,many,TRBV5-1,CASSTGQNTEAFF,TGCGCCAGCAGTACAGGCCAGAACACTGAAGCTTTCTTT
-,TRBJ2-1,many,TRBV11-2,CASSSYTRDRYNEQFF,TGTGCCAGCAGCTCGTACACCCGGGACCGCTACAATGAGCAGTTCTTC
-,TRBJ2-5,few,TRBV18,CASSPRSRQNQETQYF,TGTGCCAGCTCACCCCGCTCTCGACAGAACCAAGAGACCCAGTACTTC
-,TRBJ1-5,few,TRBV3-1,CASSQGDQPQHF,TGTGCCAGCAGCCAAGGGGATCAGCCCCAGCATTTT
-,TRBJ1-2,few,TRBV6-5,CASRAGIDASLNYGYTF,TGTGCCAGCAGGGCGGGGATCGACGCGTCCCTTAACTATGGCTACACCTTC
-,TRBJ2-1,-,TRBV12-3/TRBV12-4,CASSESNEQFF,TGTGCCAGCAGTGAGAGCAATGAGCAGTTCTTC
-,TRBJ1-1,few,TRBV6-5,CASSYSIGREAFF,TGTGCCAGCAGTTACTCGATCGGGCGGGAAGCTTTCTTT
TRBD1,TRBJ1-6,few,TRBV6-2/TRBV6-3,CASSSTRTGRSSYNSPLHF,TGTGCCAGCAGTTCAACCCGGACAGGGAGGAGCTCCTATAATTCACCCCTCCACTTT
-,TRBJ1-5,few,TRBV7-9,CASSSWDQPQHF,TGTGCCAGCAGCTCGTGGGATCAGCCCCAGCATTTT
-,TRBJ2-7,-,TRBV3-1,CASSQGDGSSYEQYF,TGTGCCAGCAGCCAAGGAGACGGGAGCTCCTACGAGCAGTACTTC
TRBD1,TRBJ2-5,few,TRBV7-2,CASSSGPRTGGQETQYF,TGTGCCAGCAGCTCAGGACCCAGGACAGGAGGCCAAGAGACCCAGTACTTC
-,TRBJ2-3,-,TRBV10-3,CAISELAAQYF,TGTGCCATCAGCGAACTAGCAGCGCAGTATTTT
TRBD1,TRBJ1-1,-,TRBV16,CASSQRTGLNTEAFF,TGTGCCAGCAGCCAGAGGACAGGGCTGAACACTGAAGCTTTCTTT
-,TRBJ1-5,-,TRBV20-1,CSARVGPPSQHF,TGCAGTGCTAGAGTTGGCCCCCCGTCCCAGCATTTT
TRBD1,TRBJ1-1,few,TRBV7-9,CASSLGRQGAVNTEAFF,TGTGCCAGCAGCTTAGGGCGACAGGGGGCCGTGAACACTGAAGCTTTCTTT
-,TRBJ1-3,-,TRBV28,CASSLQGLWNTIYF,TGTGCCAGCAGTTTACAGGGACTTTGGAACACCATATATTTT
-,TRBJ1-1,few,TRBV3-1,CASSQTGFEAFF,TGTGCCAGCAGCCAAACCGGGTTTGAAGCTTTCTTT
TRBD1,TRBJ2-7,many,TRBV7-9,CASGTGVEQYF,TGTGCCAGCGGTACAGGGGTCGAGCAGTACTTC
-,TRBJ1-1,few,TRBV18,CASSPGRKLKNTEAFF,TGTGCCAGCTCACCGGGACGGAAATTAAAGAACACTGAAGCTTTCTTT
-,TRBJ2-1,once,TRBV6-4,CASSEGGHNEQFF,TGTGCCAGCAGTGAGGGGGGGCACAATGAGCAGTTCTTC
-,TRBJ2-7,-,TRBV20-1,CSARDGYYEQYF,TGCAGTGCTAGGGACGGCTACTACGAGCAGTACTTC
-,TRBJ2-1,-,TRBV27,CASFGGRGDYNEQFF,TGTGCCAGCTTCGGAGGGCGGGGAGACTACAATGAGCAGTTCTTC